The text below deals with one T cell receptor (beta chain). In the authors' workflow: Estimation of nucleated cell counts relied on the amplification of reference gene primers. Assay: immunoSEQ multiplex PCR; the TCRdb copy retains only in-frame clones and omits some. V, J and clone size were drawn from that table, and D and trimming were deduced from the DNA. The sample includes nearly 250,000 clones, around four fifths seen only once; the top ten take approximately 1.9%. The sample belongs to a study of blood T cell repertoires in COVID-19. Study overall: Some COVID-19 samples were acute and others convalescent; all came from the United States, Italy and Spain. Sources were T cells, B-cell-depleted T cells, or PBMCs; the material itself was cDNA or gDNA.

The sequenced material came from peripheral blood. The TCR originated in a woman of 80 years or more with acute or convalescent COVID-19.

This chain's CDR3 is CASSFLQGHQATNEKLFF. In DNA form, the CDR3 reads TGTGCCAGCTCATTTCTACAGGGACACCAAGCAACTAATGAAAAACTGTTTTTT. The J gene is TRBJ1-4, the V gene TRBV18, with D perhaps matching TRBD1 (6 bases). CDR3 length: 18 amino acids. The V and J ends lost 5 bases and 0 bases respectively, with 19 bases between them. Looked up from germline, CDR1 is KGHSH and CDR2 is LQKENI.